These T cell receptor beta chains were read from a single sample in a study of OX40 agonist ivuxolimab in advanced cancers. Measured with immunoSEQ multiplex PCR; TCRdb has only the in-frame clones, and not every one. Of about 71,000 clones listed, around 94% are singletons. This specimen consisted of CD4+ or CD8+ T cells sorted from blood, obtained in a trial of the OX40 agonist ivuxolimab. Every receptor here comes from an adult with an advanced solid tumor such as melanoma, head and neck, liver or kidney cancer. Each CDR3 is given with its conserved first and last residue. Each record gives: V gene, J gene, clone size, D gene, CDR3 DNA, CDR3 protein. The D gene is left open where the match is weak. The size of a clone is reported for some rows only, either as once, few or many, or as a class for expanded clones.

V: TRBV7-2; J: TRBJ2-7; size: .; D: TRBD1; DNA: TGTGCCAGCAGCTTAGACGGGGGACAGGGGACGTACGAGCAGTACTTC; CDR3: CASSLDGGQGTYEQYF
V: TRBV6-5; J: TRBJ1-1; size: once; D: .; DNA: TGTGCCAGCAGTTACAGCGTTGTGGCAGCGAACACTGAAGCTTTCTTT; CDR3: CASSYSVVAANTEAFF
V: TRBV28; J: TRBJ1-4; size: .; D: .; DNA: TGTGCCAGCAGGGGGCTCACTAATGAAAAACTGTTTTTT; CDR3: CASRGLTNEKLFF
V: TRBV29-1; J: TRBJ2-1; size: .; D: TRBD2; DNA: TGCAGCGTTTCCGGGACTAGCGGGGGGGGAGTGCGAGACGAGCAGTTCTTC; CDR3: CSVSGTSGGGVRDEQFF
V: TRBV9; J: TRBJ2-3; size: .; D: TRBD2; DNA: TGTGCCAGCAGCGTAGAGGGCGGGGGGTTCACAGATACGCAGTATTTT; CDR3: CASSVEGGGFTDTQYF
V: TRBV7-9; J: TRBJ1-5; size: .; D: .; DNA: TGTGCCAGCAGCGCCGGGAGCAATCAGCCCCAGCATTTT; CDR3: CASSAGSNQPQHF
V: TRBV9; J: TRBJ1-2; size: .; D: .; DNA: TGTGCCAGCAGCGTAGCAGCGGACTATGGCTACACCTTC; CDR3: CASSVAADYGYTF
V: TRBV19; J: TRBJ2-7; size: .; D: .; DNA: TGTGCCAGTAGTGCCGACAGTGGGCAGTACTTC; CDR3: CASSADSGQYF
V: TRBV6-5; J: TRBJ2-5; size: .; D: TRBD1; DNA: TGTGCCAGCAGTTATTCCCGGGACAGAGGAGGAGAGACCCAGTACTTC; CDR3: CASSYSRDRGGETQYF
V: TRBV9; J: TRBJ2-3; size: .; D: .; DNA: TGTGCCAGCAGGCCGGAGTCTAGCACAGATACGCAGTATTTT; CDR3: CASRPESSTDTQYF
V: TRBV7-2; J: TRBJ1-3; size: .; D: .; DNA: TGTGCCAGCAGCCCACACGGACAGAGCTCTGGAAACACCATATATTTT; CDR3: CASSPHGQSSGNTIYF
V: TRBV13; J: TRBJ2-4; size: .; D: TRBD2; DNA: TGTGCCAGCAGCCCTGCGGTAGCGGGAGCCAAAAACATTCAGTACTTC; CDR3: CASSPAVAGAKNIQYF
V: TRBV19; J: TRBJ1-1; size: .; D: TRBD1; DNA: TGTGCCAGTCGACCTGTAGACAGGGGGCCCACGAACACTGAAGCTTTCTTT; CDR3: CASRPVDRGPTNTEAFF
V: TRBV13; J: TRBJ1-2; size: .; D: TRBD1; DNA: TGTGCCAGCCTTCGGACAGGGACCTATGGCTACACCTTC; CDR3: CASLRTGTYGYTF
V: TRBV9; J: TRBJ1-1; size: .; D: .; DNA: TGTGCCAGCAGCGTAGGTAGTGGCGGGCTCACTGAAGCTTTCTTT; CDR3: CASSVGSGGLTEAFF
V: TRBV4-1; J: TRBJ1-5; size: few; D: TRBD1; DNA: TGCGCCAGCAGCCAAGAAGACAGGGGAAGGTATCAGCCCCAGCATTTT; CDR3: CASSQEDRGRYQPQHF
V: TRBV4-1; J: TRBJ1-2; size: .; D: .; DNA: TGCGCCACCAGCGACGGGAACTATGGCTACACCTTC; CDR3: CATSDGNYGYTF
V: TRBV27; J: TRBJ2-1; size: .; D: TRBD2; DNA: TGTGCCAGCAGCTATACAGCGGGAAATGAGCAGTTCTTC; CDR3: CASSYTAGNEQFF
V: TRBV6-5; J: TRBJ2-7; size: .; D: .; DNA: TGTGCCAGCAGTTTCGCTAGTATCACCTACGAGCAGTACTTC; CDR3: CASSFASITYEQYF
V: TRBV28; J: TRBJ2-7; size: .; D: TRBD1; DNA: TGTGCCAGCAGTGCGGGACAGGGGATCTACGAGCAGTACTTC; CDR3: CASSAGQGIYEQYF
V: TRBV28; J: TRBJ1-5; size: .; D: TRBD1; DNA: TGTGCCAGCAGTTGGGAGACAGGGGTTAATCAGCCCCAGCATTTT; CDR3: CASSWETGVNQPQHF
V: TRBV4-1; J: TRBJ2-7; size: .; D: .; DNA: TGCGCCAGCAGCCAAGATCTCCCCTCAGGGTCCTACGAGCAGTACTTC; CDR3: CASSQDLPSGSYEQYF
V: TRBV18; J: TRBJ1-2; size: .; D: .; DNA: TGTGCCAGCTCACCACGGCAGAACTCCCTCGGAGGCTACACCTTC; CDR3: CASSPRQNSLGGYTF
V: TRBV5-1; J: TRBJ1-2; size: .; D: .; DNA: TGCGCCAGCAGCTTGGCGGGGGCTAACTATGGCTACACCTTC; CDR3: CASSLAGANYGYTF
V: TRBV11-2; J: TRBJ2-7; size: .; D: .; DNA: TGTGCCAGCAGCTTAGACGGGGGTTACGAGCAGTACTTC; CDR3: CASSLDGGYEQYF
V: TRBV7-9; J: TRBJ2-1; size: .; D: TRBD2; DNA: TGTGCCAGCAGCTTATTGGCTAGCGGCCACTCCTACAATGAGCAGTTCTTC; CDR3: CASSLLASGHSYNEQFF
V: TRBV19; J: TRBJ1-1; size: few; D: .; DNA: TGTGCCAGTAGTATAGGGGGACCCACTGAAGCTTTCTTT; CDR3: CASSIGGPTEAFF
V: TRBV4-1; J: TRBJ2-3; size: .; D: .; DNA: TGCGCCAGCAGCCAAGATCGGGGGGCAGGAGATACGCAGTATTTT; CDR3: CASSQDRGAGDTQYF
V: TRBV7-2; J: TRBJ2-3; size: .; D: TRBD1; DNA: TGTGCCAGCAGCTTCGGGACAGGGGTTTTGGATACGCAGTATTTT; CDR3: CASSFGTGVLDTQYF
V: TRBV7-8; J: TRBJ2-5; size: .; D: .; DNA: TGTGCCAGCAGCTGGCGACGTCAAGAGACCCAGTACTTC; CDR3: CASSWRRQETQYF
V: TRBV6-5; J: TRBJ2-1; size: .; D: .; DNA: TGTGCCAGCAGAGTCGACGGCGGCTCCTACAATGAGCAGTTCTTC; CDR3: CASRVDGGSYNEQFF
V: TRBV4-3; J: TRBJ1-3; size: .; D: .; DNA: TGCGCCAGCAGCCAAGATAAACGGATCTCTGGAAACACCATATATTTT; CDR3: CASSQDKRISGNTIYF
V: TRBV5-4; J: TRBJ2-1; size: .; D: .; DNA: TGTGCCACCCAGGGATCCTACAATGAGCAGTTCTTC; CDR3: CATQGSYNEQFF
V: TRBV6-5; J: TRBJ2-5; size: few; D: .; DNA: TGTGCCAGCAGTTACGGGAACCAAGAGACCCAGTACTTC; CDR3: CASSYGNQETQYF
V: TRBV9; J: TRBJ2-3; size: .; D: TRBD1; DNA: TGTGCCAGCAGCGTAACAGGACAGGGGGCGGCAGATACGCAGTATTTT; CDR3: CASSVTGQGAADTQYF
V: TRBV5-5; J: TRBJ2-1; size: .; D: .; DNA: TGTGCCAGCAGCACCGGCTGGGGGGATGAGCAGTTCTTC; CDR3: CASSTGWGDEQFF
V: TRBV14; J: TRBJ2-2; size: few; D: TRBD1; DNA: TGTGCCAGCAGCCGCCGGACAGGCGCGGGCGGGGAGCTGTTTTTT; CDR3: CASSRRTGAGGELFF
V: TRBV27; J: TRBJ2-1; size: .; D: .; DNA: TGTGCCAGCAGTTGGTCAGGGGCGAATGAGCAGTTCTTC; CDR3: CASSWSGANEQFF
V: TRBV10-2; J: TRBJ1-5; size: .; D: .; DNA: TGCGCCAGCAGGACGGGGGAGAGTTATCAGCCCCAGCATTTT; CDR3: CASRTGESYQPQHF
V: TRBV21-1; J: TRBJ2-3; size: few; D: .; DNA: TGTGCCAGCGCAAGGGGACAGAGCACAGATACGCAGTATTTT; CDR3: CASARGQSTDTQYF
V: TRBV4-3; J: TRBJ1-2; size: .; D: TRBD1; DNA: TGCGCCAGCAGCCAAGAGGGGAACACAGGGGGCCAGGATGGCTACACCTTC; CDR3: CASSQEGNTGGQDGYTF
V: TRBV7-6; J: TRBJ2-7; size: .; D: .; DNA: TGTGCCAGCAGCTTAGCAGGCGGCGAGCAGTACTTC; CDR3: CASSLAGGEQYF
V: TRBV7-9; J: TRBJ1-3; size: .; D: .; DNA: TGTGCCAGCAGCGCAGTTGGAAACACCATATATTTT; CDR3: CASSAVGNTIYF
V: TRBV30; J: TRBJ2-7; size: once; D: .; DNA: TGTGCCTGGAGTGCGCTCTACGAGCAGTACTTC; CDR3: CAWSALYEQYF
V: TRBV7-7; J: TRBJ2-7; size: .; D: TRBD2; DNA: TGTGCTAGCAGCCTTAATAGCGGGAGGGCCTACGAGCAGTACTTC; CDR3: CASSLNSGRAYEQYF
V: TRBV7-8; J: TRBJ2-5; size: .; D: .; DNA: TGTGCCAGCAGCTTAGCGTTGGGCCCACGGGAGACCCAGTACTTC; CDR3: CASSLALGPRETQYF